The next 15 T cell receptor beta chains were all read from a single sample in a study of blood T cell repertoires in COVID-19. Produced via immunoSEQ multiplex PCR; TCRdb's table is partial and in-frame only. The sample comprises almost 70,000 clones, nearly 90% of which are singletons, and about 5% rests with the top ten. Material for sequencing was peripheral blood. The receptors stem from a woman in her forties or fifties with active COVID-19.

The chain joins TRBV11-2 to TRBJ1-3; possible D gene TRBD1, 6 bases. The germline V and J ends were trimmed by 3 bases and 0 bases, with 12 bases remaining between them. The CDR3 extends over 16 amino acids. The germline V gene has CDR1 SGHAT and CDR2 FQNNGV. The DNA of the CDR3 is TGTGCCAGCAGCTTGCAGGGGCTGAGCTCTGGAAACACCATATATTTT. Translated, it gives CASSLQGLSSGNTIYF.

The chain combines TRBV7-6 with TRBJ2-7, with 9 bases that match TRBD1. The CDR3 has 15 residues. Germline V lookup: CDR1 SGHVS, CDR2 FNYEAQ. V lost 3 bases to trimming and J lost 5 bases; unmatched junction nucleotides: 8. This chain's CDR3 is CASSFTGTGHDEQYF. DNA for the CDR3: TGTGCCAGCAGCTTTACCGGGACAGGGCACGACGAGCAGTACTTC.

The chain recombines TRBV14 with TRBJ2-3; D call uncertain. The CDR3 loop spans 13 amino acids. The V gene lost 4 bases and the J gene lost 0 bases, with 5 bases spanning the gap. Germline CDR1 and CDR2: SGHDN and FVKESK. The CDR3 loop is CASSLFSTDTQYF. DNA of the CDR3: TGTGCCAGCAGCCTATTTAGCACAGATACGCAGTATTTT.

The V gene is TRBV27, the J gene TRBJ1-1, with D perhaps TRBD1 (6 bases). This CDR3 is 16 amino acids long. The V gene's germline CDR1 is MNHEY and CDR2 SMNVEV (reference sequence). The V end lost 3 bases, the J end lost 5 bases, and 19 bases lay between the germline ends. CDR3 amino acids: CASSLSGTLVLTEAFF. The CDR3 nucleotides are TGTGCCAGCAGTTTGTCCGGGACACTTGTATTAACTGAAGCTTTCTTT.

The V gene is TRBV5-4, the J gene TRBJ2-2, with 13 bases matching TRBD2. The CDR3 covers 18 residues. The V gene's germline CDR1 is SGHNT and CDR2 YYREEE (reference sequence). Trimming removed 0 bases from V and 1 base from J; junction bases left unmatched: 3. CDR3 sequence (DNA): TGTGCCAGCAGCTTGGGGGGACTAGCGGGAAAGAACACCGGGGAGCTGTTTTTT. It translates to CASSLGGLAGKNTGELFF.

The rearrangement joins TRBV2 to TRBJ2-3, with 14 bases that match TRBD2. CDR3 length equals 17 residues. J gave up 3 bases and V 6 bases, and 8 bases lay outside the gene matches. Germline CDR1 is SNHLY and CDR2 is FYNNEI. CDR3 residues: CASSFSGTSGRTDTQYF. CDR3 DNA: TGTGCCAGCAGCTTCTCCGGGACTAGCGGGAGAACAGATACGCAGTATTTT.

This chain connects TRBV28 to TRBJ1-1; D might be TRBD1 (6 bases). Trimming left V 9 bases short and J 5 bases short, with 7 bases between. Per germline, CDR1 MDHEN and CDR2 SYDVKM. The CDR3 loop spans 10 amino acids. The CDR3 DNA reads TGTGCCAGTCAGGGGACTGAAGCTTTCTTT. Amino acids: CASQGTEAFF.

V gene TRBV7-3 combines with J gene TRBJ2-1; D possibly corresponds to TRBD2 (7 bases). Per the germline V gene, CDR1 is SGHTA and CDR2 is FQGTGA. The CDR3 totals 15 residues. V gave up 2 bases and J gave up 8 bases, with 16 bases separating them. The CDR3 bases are TGTGCCAGCAGCTTAGGGGGGGCGCTGAGCGATGAGCAGTTCTTC. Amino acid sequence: CASSLGGALSDEQFF.

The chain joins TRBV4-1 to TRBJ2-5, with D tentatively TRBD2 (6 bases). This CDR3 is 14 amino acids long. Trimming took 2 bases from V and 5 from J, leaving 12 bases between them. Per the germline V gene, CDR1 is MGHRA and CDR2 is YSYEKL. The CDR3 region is CASSQHSGGETQYF. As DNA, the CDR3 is TGCGCCAGCAGCCAACACAGTGGAGGGGAGACCCAGTACTTC.

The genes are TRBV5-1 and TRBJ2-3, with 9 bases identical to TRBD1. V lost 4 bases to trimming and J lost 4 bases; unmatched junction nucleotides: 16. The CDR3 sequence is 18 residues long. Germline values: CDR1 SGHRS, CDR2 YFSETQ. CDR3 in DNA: TGCGCCAGCAGCCAGGACCGGGACAGGGCATTTTTTCCAGATACGCAGTATTTT. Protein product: CASSQDRDRAFFPDTQYF.

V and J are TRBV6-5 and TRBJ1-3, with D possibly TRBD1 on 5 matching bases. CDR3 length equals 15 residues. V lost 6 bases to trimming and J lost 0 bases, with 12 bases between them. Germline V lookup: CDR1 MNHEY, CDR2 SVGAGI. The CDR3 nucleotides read TGTGCCAGCAGCCGAAAAGGGGCCTCTGGAAACACCATATATTTT. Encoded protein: CASSRKGASGNTIYF.

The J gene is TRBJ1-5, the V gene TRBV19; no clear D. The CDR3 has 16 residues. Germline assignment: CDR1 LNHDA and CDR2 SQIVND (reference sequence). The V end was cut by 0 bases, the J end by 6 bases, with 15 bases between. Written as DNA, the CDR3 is TGTGCCAGTAGTATAGAGTGGCGTGGCCCGGGTCAGCCCCAGCATTTT. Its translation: CASSIEWRGPGQPQHF.

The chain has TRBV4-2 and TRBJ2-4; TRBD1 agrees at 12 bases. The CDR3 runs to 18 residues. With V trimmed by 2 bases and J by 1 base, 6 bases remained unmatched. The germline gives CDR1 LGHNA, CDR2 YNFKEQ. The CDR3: CASSQSPGQGAAKNIQYF. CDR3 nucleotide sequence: TGTGCCAGCAGCCAATCACCGGGACAGGGGGCGGCCAAAAACATTCAGTACTTC.

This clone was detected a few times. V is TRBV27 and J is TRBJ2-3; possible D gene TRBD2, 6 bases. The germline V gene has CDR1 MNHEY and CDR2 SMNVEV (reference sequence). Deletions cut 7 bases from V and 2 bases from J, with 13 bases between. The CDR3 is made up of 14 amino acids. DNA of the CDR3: TGTGCCAGCAACGACGGAGGGCCCACAGATACGCAGTATTTT. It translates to CASNDGGPTDTQYF.

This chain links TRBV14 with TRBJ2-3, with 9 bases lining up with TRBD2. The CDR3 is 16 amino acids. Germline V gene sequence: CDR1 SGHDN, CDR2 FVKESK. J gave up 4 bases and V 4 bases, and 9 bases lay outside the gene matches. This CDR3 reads CASSLLAGEGPDTQYF. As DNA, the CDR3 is TGTGCCAGCAGCCTTTTAGCGGGAGAGGGGCCAGATACGCAGTATTTT. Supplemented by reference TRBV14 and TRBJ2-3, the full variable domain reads EAGVTQFPSHSVIEKGQTVTLRCDPISGHDNLYWYRRVMGKEIKFLLHFVKESKQDESGMPNNRFLAERTGGTYSTLKVQPAELEDSGVYFCASSLLAGEGPDTQYFGPGTRLTVL.